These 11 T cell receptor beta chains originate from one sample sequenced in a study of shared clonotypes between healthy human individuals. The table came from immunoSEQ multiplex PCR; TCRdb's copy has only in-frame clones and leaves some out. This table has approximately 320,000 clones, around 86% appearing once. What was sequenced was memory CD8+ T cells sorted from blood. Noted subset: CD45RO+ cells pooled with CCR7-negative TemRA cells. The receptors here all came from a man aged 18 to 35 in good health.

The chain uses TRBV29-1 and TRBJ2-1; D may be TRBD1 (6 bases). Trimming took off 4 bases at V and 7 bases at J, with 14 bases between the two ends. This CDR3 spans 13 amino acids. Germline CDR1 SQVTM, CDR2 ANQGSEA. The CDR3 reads CSVGWGPNNEQFF. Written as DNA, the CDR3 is TGCAGCGTTGGGTGGGGGCCTAATAATGAGCAGTTCTTC.

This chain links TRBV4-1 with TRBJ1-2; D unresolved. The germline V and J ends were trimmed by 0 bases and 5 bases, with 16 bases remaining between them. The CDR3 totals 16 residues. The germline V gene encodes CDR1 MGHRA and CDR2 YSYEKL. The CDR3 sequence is CASSQDLIQNWYGYTF. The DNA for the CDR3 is TGCGCCAGCAGCCAAGATCTAATACAAAACTGGTATGGCTACACCTTC.

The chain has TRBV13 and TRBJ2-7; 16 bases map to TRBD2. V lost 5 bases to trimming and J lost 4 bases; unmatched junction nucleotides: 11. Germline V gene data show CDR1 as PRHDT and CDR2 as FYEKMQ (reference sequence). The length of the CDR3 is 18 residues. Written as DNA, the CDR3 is TGTGCCAGCAGCATCGGGACTAGCGGGAGGGGATCATCTTACGAGCAGTACTTC. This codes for CASSIGTSGRGSSYEQYF.

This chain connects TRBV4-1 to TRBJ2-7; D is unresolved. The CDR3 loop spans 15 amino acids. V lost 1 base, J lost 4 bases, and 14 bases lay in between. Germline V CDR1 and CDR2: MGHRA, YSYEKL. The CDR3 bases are TGCGCCAGCAGCCAAGGGGTGGGAAACGTTTACGAGCAGTACTTC. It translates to CASSQGVGNVYEQYF.

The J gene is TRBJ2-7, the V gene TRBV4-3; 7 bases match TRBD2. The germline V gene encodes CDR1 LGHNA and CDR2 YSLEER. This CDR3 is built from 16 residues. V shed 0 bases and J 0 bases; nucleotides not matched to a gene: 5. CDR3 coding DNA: TGCGCCAGCAGCCAAGATCGGCTAGCGGACTCCTACGAGCAGTACTTC. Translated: CASSQDRLADSYEQYF.

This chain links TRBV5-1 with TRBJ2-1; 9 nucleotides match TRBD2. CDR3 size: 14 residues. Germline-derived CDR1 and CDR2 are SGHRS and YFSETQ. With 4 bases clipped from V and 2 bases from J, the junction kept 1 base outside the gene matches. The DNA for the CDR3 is TGCGCCAGCAGCCTAGCGGGAACCTACAATGAGCAGTTCTTC. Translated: CASSLAGTYNEQFF. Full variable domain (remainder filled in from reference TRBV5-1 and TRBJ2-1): KAGVTQTPRYLIKTRGQQVTLSCSPISGHRSVSWYQQTPGQGLQFLFEYFSETQRNKGNFPGRFSGRQFSNSRSEMNVSTLELGDSALYLCASSLAGTYNEQFFGPGTRLTVL.

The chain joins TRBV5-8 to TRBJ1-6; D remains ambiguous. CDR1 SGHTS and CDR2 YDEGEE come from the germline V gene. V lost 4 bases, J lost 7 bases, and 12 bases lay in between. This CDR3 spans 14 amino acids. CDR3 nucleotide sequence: TGTGCCAGCAGCCACACGAGGGCCAATTCACCCCTCCACTTT. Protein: CASSHTRANSPLHF. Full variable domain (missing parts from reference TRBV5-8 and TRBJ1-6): EAGVTQSPTHLIKTRGQQATLRCSPISGHTSVYWYQQALGLGLQFLLWYDEGEERNRGNFPPRFSGRQFPNYSSELNVNALELEDSALYLCASSHTRANSPLHFGNGTRLTVT.

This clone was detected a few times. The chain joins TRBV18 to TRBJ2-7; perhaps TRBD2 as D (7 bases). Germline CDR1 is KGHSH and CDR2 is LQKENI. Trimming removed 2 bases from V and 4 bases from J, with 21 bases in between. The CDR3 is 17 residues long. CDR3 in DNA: TGTGCCAGCTCACCAGAGGGGGGCCCTAGCGGTTTGTACGAGCAGTACTTC. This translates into CASSPEGGPSGLYEQYF.

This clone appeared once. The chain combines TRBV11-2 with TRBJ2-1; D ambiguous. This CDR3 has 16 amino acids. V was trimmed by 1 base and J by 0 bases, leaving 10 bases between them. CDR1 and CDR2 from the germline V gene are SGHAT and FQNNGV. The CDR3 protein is CASSLGWRTSYNEQFF. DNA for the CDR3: TGTGCCAGCAGCTTAGGGTGGCGGACCTCCTACAATGAGCAGTTCTTC.

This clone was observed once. The CDR3 loop reads CASSWGVLEAFF. CDR3 DNA sequence: TGTGCCAGCAGCTGGGGGGTTCTTGAAGCTTTCTTT. The V call is TRBV7-9, the J call TRBJ1-1, with a tentative D call TRBD1 (5 bases). With 4 bases removed from V and 7 bases from J, the gap between germline ends came to 10 bases. The CDR3 is 12 amino acids. Germline CDR1 reads SEHNR; CDR2 reads FQNEAQ (reference sequence).

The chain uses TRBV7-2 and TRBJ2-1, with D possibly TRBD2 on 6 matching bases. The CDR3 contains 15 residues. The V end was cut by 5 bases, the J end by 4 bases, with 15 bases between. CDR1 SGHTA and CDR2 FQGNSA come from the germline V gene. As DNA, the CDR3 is TGTGCCAGCAGCCCGAGTGGAGGGAGGTACAATGAGCAGTTCTTC. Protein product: CASSPSGGRYNEQFF.